This TCR beta chain is from a study of CD8+ T cells in alopecia areata. This clone occurred once. Extraction of RNA preceded its reverse transcription into cDNA, which served as the sequencing template. TCRdb keeps only in-frame clones here, not all; method: immunoSEQ multiplex PCR. There are 150,000 or so clones in the sample; 40% to 50% occur only once, and roughly 7.5% lies in the top ten. CDR3 size: 16 residues. CDR1 PRHDT and CDR2 FYEKMQ come from the germline V gene (reference sequence). V was pared by 1 base and J by 2 bases, with 9 bases between. The clonotype originates from a human donor with alopecia areata. The chain has TRBV13 and TRBJ2-6; D is uncertain. Sequencing was done on a sample of CD4+ T cells sorted from blood. The CDR3 loop reads CASSLVSPPGANVLTF. The CDR3 bases are TGTGCCAGCAGCTTAGTTTCACCCCCTGGGGCCAACGTCCTGACTTTC. The full variable domain, with the rest looked up from reference TRBV13 and TRBJ2-6, is AAGVIQSPRHLIKEKRETATLKCYPIPRHDTVYWYQQGPGQDPQFLISFYEKMQSDKGSIPDRFSAQQFSDYHSELNMSSLELGDSALYFCASSLVSPPGANVLTFGAGSRLTVL.